Listed below are T cell receptor beta chains from one sample, sequenced in a study of regulatory T cells in long-lasting Graves disease. TCRdb ran MiXCR on the multiplex PCR reads and lists one entry per CDR3 protein. The top ten clones hold around an eighth of a sample with 400,000 to 500,000 distinct CDR3 sequences, roughly 21% of them seen once. The source material was peripheral blood mononuclear cells (PBMCs), sampled when the disease was refractory, from a patient treated with antithyroid drugs. Receptors were obtained from a female donor with Graves disease. The CDR3 runs from the conserved cysteine through the conserved F or W. D genes are given only for firm matches. The size field is filled for only some rows; it gives once, few, many or a size class.

D gene: .; V gene: TRBV28; J gene: TRBJ1-1; clone size: many; CDR3 protein: CASSKDSGGNTEAFF; CDR3 DNA: TGTGCCAGCAGTAAAGACTCGGGGGGGAACACTGAAGCTTTCTTT
D gene: .; V gene: TRBV28; J gene: TRBJ2-5; clone size: many; CDR3 protein: CASSTTLQGQLRETQYF; CDR3 DNA: TGTGCCAGCAGCACTACCCTACAAGGCCAACTGCGGGAGACCCAGTACTTC
D gene: .; V gene: TRBV28; J gene: TRBJ2-1; clone size: .; CDR3 protein: CASSRGGSGLDEQFF; CDR3 DNA: TGTGCCAGCAGTAGGGGTGGGTCGGGTCTCGATGAGCAGTTCTTC
D gene: .; V gene: TRBV28; J gene: TRBJ2-3; clone size: .; CDR3 protein: CASSLIAVPDTQYF; CDR3 DNA: TGTGCCAGCAGTCTTATAGCTGTCCCAGATACGCAGTATTTT
D gene: .; V gene: TRBV29-1; J gene: TRBJ1-1; clone size: few; CDR3 protein: CSVQGSGTEAFF; CDR3 DNA: TGCAGCGTACAGGGTAGTGGGACTGAAGCTTTCTTT
D gene: TRBD1; V gene: TRBV4-1; J gene: TRBJ1-5; clone size: few; CDR3 protein: CASSQSSGGQDQPQHF; CDR3 DNA: TGCGCCAGCAGCCAATCATCAGGGGGGCAGGATCAGCCCCAGCATTTT
D gene: .; V gene: TRBV11-2; J gene: TRBJ2-4; clone size: many; CDR3 protein: CASSFVLSKNIQYF; CDR3 DNA: TGTGCCAGCAGCTTCGTCCTATCCAAAAACATTCAGTACTTC
D gene: TRBD1; V gene: TRBV27; J gene: TRBJ2-7; clone size: few; CDR3 protein: CASNRQGAYEQYF; CDR3 DNA: TGTGCCAGCAATCGACAGGGGGCCTACGAGCAGTACTTC
D gene: TRBD1; V gene: TRBV5-1; J gene: TRBJ1-1; clone size: many; CDR3 protein: CASSLGTGSTEAFF; CDR3 DNA: TGTGCCAGCAGCTTAGGGACAGGGAGCACTGAAGCTTTCTTT
D gene: TRBD2; V gene: TRBV11-2; J gene: TRBJ2-3; clone size: .; CDR3 protein: CASSPTQREASSTDTQYF; CDR3 DNA: TGTGCCAGCAGCCCAACTCAGCGGGAGGCCTCTAGCACAGATACGCAGTATTTT
D gene: TRBD1; V gene: TRBV12-3/TRBV12-4; J gene: TRBJ2-2; clone size: .; CDR3 protein: CASSLEAGGMDTGELFF; CDR3 DNA: TGTGCCAGCAGTTTGGAGGCAGGGGGCATGGACACCGGGGAGCTGTTTTTT
D gene: .; V gene: TRBV7-9; J gene: TRBJ2-5; clone size: .; CDR3 protein: CASSTTNEGGETQYF; CDR3 DNA: TGTGCCAGCAGCACCACTAATGAAGGTGGAGAGACCCAGTACTTC
D gene: .; V gene: TRBV6-1; J gene: TRBJ2-7; clone size: many; CDR3 protein: CASSEPGRPKEQYF; CDR3 DNA: TGTGCCAGCAGTGAACCGGGACGGCCTAAGGAGCAGTACTTC
D gene: TRBD1; V gene: TRBV19; J gene: TRBJ1-6; clone size: .; CDR3 protein: CASRDLDRGGSPLHF; CDR3 DNA: TGTGCCAGTAGGGACCTGGACAGGGGGGGTTCACCCCTCCACTTT
D gene: TRBD1; V gene: TRBV19; J gene: TRBJ2-5; clone size: .; CDR3 protein: CASSRDRGQTQYF; CDR3 DNA: TGTGCCAGTAGCCGGGACAGGGGGCAGACCCAGTACTTC
D gene: TRBD2; V gene: TRBV20-1; J gene: TRBJ2-5; clone size: many; CDR3 protein: CSAREGGETQYF; CDR3 DNA: TGCAGTGCTAGAGAGGGAGGGGAGACCCAGTACTTC
D gene: TRBD1; V gene: TRBV5-6; J gene: TRBJ1-2; clone size: few; CDR3 protein: CASSPTLTGAFGYTF; CDR3 DNA: TGTGCCAGCAGCCCGACTTTGACAGGGGCGTTTGGCTACACCTTC
D gene: TRBD2; V gene: TRBV12-3/TRBV12-4; J gene: TRBJ2-1; clone size: .; CDR3 protein: CASRAAGGPNEQFF; CDR3 DNA: TGTGCCAGCAGAGCAGCGGGAGGGCCGAATGAGCAGTTCTTC
D gene: .; V gene: TRBV14; J gene: TRBJ1-4; clone size: many; CDR3 protein: CASSQGGRTTNEKLFF; CDR3 DNA: TGTGCCAGCAGCCAAGGTGGACGGACAACTAATGAAAAACTGTTTTTT
D gene: .; V gene: TRBV28; J gene: TRBJ1-2; clone size: many; CDR3 protein: CASSSSLVSDGYTF; CDR3 DNA: TGTGCCAGCAGTTCATCCTTGGTATCGGACGGCTACACCTTC
D gene: TRBD1; V gene: TRBV5-1; J gene: TRBJ2-7; clone size: many; CDR3 protein: CASSPDRDRGEQYF; CDR3 DNA: TGCGCCAGCAGCCCGGACCGGGACAGGGGCGAGCAGTACTTC
D gene: .; V gene: TRBV19; J gene: TRBJ2-7; clone size: .; CDR3 protein: CASRPDRGYEQYF; CDR3 DNA: TGTGCCAGTAGGCCGGATCGGGGCTACGAGCAGTACTTC
D gene: .; V gene: TRBV6-9; J gene: TRBJ2-7; clone size: many; CDR3 protein: CASSYETLTYEQYF; CDR3 DNA: TGTGCCAGCAGTTACGAGACTCTCACCTACGAGCAGTACTTC
D gene: .; V gene: TRBV5-1; J gene: TRBJ1-1; clone size: .; CDR3 protein: CASSLENPGNTEAFF; CDR3 DNA: TGCGCCAGCAGCCTGGAGAATCCGGGGAACACTGAAGCTTTCTTT
D gene: TRBD2; V gene: TRBV20-1; J gene: TRBJ2-5; clone size: .; CDR3 protein: CSASPLGLASQETQYF; CDR3 DNA: TGCAGTGCTAGCCCGCTGGGACTAGCGTCACAAGAGACCCAGTACTTC
D gene: .; V gene: TRBV7-8; J gene: TRBJ2-7; clone size: many; CDR3 protein: CASSLRASTLTYEQYF; CDR3 DNA: TGTGCCAGCAGCTTACGGGCTAGCACACTAACCTACGAGCAGTACTTC
D gene: .; V gene: TRBV27; J gene: TRBJ2-7; clone size: many; CDR3 protein: CASSLRGTHYEQYF; CDR3 DNA: TGTGCCAGCAGTTTAAGGGGAACCCACTACGAGCAGTACTTC
D gene: .; V gene: TRBV10-3; J gene: TRBJ2-5; clone size: many; CDR3 protein: CAISESQETQYF; CDR3 DNA: TGTGCCATCAGTGAGTCGCAAGAGACCCAGTACTTC
D gene: .; V gene: TRBV6-1; J gene: TRBJ1-5; clone size: .; CDR3 protein: CASRELSPPSQPQHF; CDR3 DNA: TGTGCCAGCAGGGAATTGAGTCCTCCTTCTCAGCCCCAGCATTTT
D gene: .; V gene: TRBV7-8; J gene: TRBJ1-5; clone size: few; CDR3 protein: CASSPRRRADDMNQPQHF; CDR3 DNA: TGTGCCAGCAGCCCCCGGCGGAGGGCGGATGATATGAATCAGCCCCAGCATTTT
D gene: TRBD1; V gene: TRBV7-2; J gene: TRBJ1-1; clone size: few; CDR3 protein: CASSPRTGGRTEAFF; CDR3 DNA: TGTGCCAGCAGCCCCCGGACAGGGGGTCGGACTGAAGCTTTCTTT
D gene: TRBD2; V gene: TRBV20-1; J gene: TRBJ2-7; clone size: .; CDR3 protein: CSATGTSGRVGYEQYF; CDR3 DNA: TGCAGTGCTACTGGGACTAGCGGGAGAGTAGGGTACGAGCAGTACTTC
D gene: TRBD1; V gene: TRBV28; J gene: TRBJ2-7; clone size: many; CDR3 protein: CASSFLDRESYEQYF; CDR3 DNA: TGTGCCAGCAGTTTCCTGGACAGGGAATCCTACGAGCAGTACTTC
D gene: TRBD1; V gene: TRBV28; J gene: TRBJ2-1; clone size: .; CDR3 protein: CASRTGGSSYNEQFF; CDR3 DNA: TGTGCCAGCAGGACAGGGGGCAGCTCCTACAATGAGCAGTTCTTC
D gene: TRBD1; V gene: TRBV4-1; J gene: TRBJ1-2; clone size: .; CDR3 protein: CASSQVATGDYGYTF; CDR3 DNA: TGCGCCAGCAGCCAAGTCGCGACAGGGGACTATGGCTACACCTTC
D gene: TRBD1; V gene: TRBV6-1; J gene: TRBJ1-6; clone size: few; CDR3 protein: CATVGQGVNSPLHF; CDR3 DNA: TGTGCCACCGTAGGACAGGGGGTGAATTCACCCCTCCACTTT
D gene: TRBD2; V gene: TRBV20-1; J gene: TRBJ2-7; clone size: many; CDR3 protein: CSARGLMVGLAGHEQYF; CDR3 DNA: TGCAGTGCTAGAGGGTTAATGGTTGGACTAGCGGGCCACGAGCAGTACTTC
D gene: TRBD1; V gene: TRBV29-1; J gene: TRBJ1-1; clone size: .; CDR3 protein: CSVGGQGVKNTEAFF; CDR3 DNA: TGCAGCGTTGGCGGACAGGGGGTGAAGAACACTGAAGCTTTCTTT
D gene: .; V gene: TRBV14; J gene: TRBJ2-7; clone size: .; CDR3 protein: CASSQDPSRFSYEQYF; CDR3 DNA: TGTGCCAGCAGCCAAGATCCAAGCAGGTTCTCCTACGAGCAGTACTTC
D gene: .; V gene: TRBV6-2/TRBV6-3; J gene: TRBJ2-2; clone size: few; CDR3 protein: CASSYSVTGELFF; CDR3 DNA: TGTGCCAGCAGTTATTCCGTTACCGGGGAGCTGTTTTTT
D gene: .; V gene: TRBV12-3/TRBV12-4; J gene: TRBJ1-5; clone size: many; CDR3 protein: CASSPPGGGNSNQPQHF; CDR3 DNA: TGTGCCAGCAGTCCCCCCGGGGGTGGGAATAGCAATCAGCCCCAGCATTTT
D gene: .; V gene: TRBV19; J gene: TRBJ1-5; clone size: .; CDR3 protein: CASSLEDNQPQHF; CDR3 DNA: TGTGCCAGTAGTTTAGAGGACAATCAGCCCCAGCATTTT
D gene: TRBD2; V gene: TRBV10-2; J gene: TRBJ2-5; clone size: few; CDR3 protein: CASRAPRLARQETQYF; CDR3 DNA: TGCGCCAGCCGAGCCCCCCGACTAGCGAGGCAAGAGACCCAGTACTTC
D gene: TRBD1; V gene: TRBV4-1; J gene: TRBJ1-2; clone size: .; CDR3 protein: CASSPPGQGASTYGYTF; CDR3 DNA: TGCGCCAGCAGCCCCCCGGGACAGGGCGCATCTACCTATGGCTACACCTTC
D gene: .; V gene: TRBV2; J gene: TRBJ1-3; clone size: many; CDR3 protein: CASSEWAVGNTIYF; CDR3 DNA: TGTGCCAGCAGTGAGTGGGCAGTCGGAAACACCATATATTTT
D gene: TRBD2; V gene: TRBV6-5; J gene: TRBJ2-7; clone size: many; CDR3 protein: CASSYIASGEYEQYF; CDR3 DNA: TGTGCCAGCAGTTACATAGCTAGCGGAGAATACGAGCAGTACTTC
D gene: TRBD1; V gene: TRBV5-5; J gene: TRBJ1-5; clone size: .; CDR3 protein: CASSWETGNNQPQHF; CDR3 DNA: TGTGCCAGCAGCTGGGAGACAGGGAACAATCAGCCCCAGCATTTT
D gene: TRBD2; V gene: TRBV12-3/TRBV12-4; J gene: TRBJ2-1; clone size: few; CDR3 protein: CASRAGNSYNEQFF; CDR3 DNA: TGTGCCAGCAGAGCGGGGAACTCCTACAATGAGCAGTTCTTC
D gene: TRBD2; V gene: TRBV5-6; J gene: TRBJ2-2; clone size: few; CDR3 protein: CASSLVASGRPSPGELFF; CDR3 DNA: TGTGCCAGCAGCTTGGTGGCTAGCGGGAGACCGAGTCCCGGGGAGCTGTTTTTT
D gene: .; V gene: TRBV29-1; J gene: TRBJ1-3; clone size: many; CDR3 protein: CSVASGNTIYF; CDR3 DNA: TGCAGCGTTGCCTCTGGAAACACCATATATTTT